This TCR beta chain was identified during a study of blood T cell repertoires in COVID-19 (dated by TCRdb to 2020 to 2021). For the wider study: Collaborator samples came from the United States, Italy and Spain and covered acute and convalescent phases of COVID-19. The prospective study material was composed of cDNA or gDNA derived from T cells, B-cell-depleted T cells, or PBMCs. Deeply sampled blood TCRbeta repertoires from subjects exposed to, actively infected with, or recovered from COVID-19 were included in the dataset. A freely available public database, intended as a resource for researchers studying the immune response to SARS-CoV-2, is where the repertoires were released. The samples were drawn from the first 160 participants of the ongoing ImmuneRACE study and from over a thousand subjects provided by 6 global collaborators. Sample metadata almost always included a de-identified subject ID, COVID-19 status, age in years and sex. Where available, HLA class I and class II types were taken from metadata supplied by the sample provider and were not determined by assay-based typing.

Results the study describes overall, beyond this receptor: Clinical and demographic metadata were provided uncurated, with the amount varying by source and participant.

TCRbeta CDR3 regions were amplified from genomic DNA by means of the immunoSEQ Assay, a bias-controlled multiplex PCR. As for how the authors treated the data: The number of nucleated cells in each sample was estimated by amplification of reference gene primers within the assay. To quantify the absolute abundance of each unique TCRbeta CDR3 rearrangement, sequence reads were collapsed and filtered. For each sample, productive Simpson clonality was calculated as the square root of Simpson's diversity index over productive rearrangements. Imported from immuneACCESS, the table was reduced by TCRdb to in-frame sequences with V and J called. These copies leave out some clones; in studies compared against another copy, an unresolved V gene accounts for under half, and the cause of the remainder is not known. V and J calls plus clone size are reproduced from that table; the DNA served to infer D and trimming. Counted in this sample were 200,000 to 300,000 clones; 70% to 90% of them appeared once. The ten biggest clones cover 5.1% of the sample.

In Seattle, one collaborating source enrolled patients while the infection was active and tracked those patients longitudinally over the course of disease. Collaborating institutions collected whole blood in K2EDTA tubes following their own protocols. For TCRbeta analysis, collaborator samples were shipped as frozen whole blood, as isolated PBMCs, or as DNA extracted from either sample type. Sequences LGHNA (CDR1) and YSLEER (CDR2) are obtained from the germline V gene. The CDR3 starts with the cysteine, ends with the phenylalanine, and has 16 residues. Here the CDR3 DNA is all that survives: 48 bases in frame from base 1. V and J lose 1 base and 10 bases, and a span of 17 bases separates them. A word on this clone: What this receptor recognizes is not known. Base qualities were left out, and no much larger clone turns up one base away.

Sequenced material: peripheral blood. The receptor comes from a man aged 50 to 60 with COVID-19, enrolled during active disease. The chain links TRBV4-3 with TRBJ1-6, with the D gene not confidently named. The CDR3 loop reads CASSQGMSSRVSPLHF. The sequenced DNA: TGCGCCAGCAGCCAAGGTATGAGCAGTCGGGTGTCACCCCTCCACTTT.